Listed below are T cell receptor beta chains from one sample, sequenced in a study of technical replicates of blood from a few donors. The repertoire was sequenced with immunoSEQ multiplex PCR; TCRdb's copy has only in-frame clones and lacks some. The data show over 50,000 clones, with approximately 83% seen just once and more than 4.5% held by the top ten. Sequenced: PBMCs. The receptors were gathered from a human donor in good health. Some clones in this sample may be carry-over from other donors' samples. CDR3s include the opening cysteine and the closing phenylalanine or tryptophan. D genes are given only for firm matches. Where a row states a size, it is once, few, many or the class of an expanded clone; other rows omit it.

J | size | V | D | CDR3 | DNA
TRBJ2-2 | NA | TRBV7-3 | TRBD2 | CASSPVSSGSNTGELFF | TGTGCCAGCAGCCCCGTCTCTAGCGGTTCGAACACCGGGGAGCTGTTTTTT
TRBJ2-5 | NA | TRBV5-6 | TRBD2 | CASSLVLAGYQETQYF | TGTGCCAGCAGCTTGGTTTTAGCGGGGTACCAAGAGACCCAGTACTTC
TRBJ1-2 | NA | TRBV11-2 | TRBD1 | CASSFTGQGDGYTF | TGTGCCAGCAGCTTCACGGGACAGGGGGATGGCTACACCTTC
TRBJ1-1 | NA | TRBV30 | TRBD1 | CAWKGQERGKAFF | TGTGCCTGGAAGGGACAGGAAAGGGGCAAAGCTTTCTTT
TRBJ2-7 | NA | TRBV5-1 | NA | CASSLVDNYEQYF | TGCGCCAGCAGCTTGGTGGACAACTACGAGCAGTACTTC
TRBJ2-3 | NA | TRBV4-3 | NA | CASSQSGVLSTDTQYF | TGCGCCAGCAGCCAGTCCGGGGTGCTTTCCACAGATACGCAGTATTTT
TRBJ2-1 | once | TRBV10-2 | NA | CASRATATYNEQFF | TGCGCCAGTCGGGCGACAGCTACTTACAATGAGCAGTTCTTC
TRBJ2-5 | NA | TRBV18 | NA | CASSPPDRWWTQYF | TGTGCCAGCTCACCACCTGATCGGTGGTGGACCCAGTACTTC
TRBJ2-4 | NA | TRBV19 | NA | CASSKGVAKNIQYF | TGTGCCAGTAGTAAGGGGGTAGCCAAAAACATTCAGTACTTC
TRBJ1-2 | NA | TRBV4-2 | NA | CASSQSDWGPLYGYTF | TGTGCCAGCAGCCAGTCGGACTGGGGGCCCCTCTATGGCTACACCTTC
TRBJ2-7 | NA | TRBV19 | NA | CASSRGWAAAYEQYF | TGTGCCAGTAGTAGGGGCTGGGCGGCGGCTTACGAGCAGTACTTC
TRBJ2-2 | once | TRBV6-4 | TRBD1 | CASRRQGDTGELFF | TGTGCCAGCAGGAGACAGGGGGACACCGGGGAGCTGTTTTTT
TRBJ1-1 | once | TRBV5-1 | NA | CASSPQVNTEAFF | TGCGCCAGCAGCCCTCAGGTGAACACTGAAGCTTTCTTT
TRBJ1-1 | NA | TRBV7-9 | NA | CASSPSGVGMNTEAFF | TGTGCCAGCAGCCCCTCGGGGGTCGGAATGAACACTGAAGCTTTCTTT
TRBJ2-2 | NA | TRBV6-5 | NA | CASSYLGRVNTGELFF | TGTGCCAGCAGTTACTTGGGCAGAGTGAACACCGGGGAGCTGTTTTTT
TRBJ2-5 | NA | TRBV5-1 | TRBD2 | CASSFAGGPIGETQYF | TGCGCCAGCAGCTTCGCGGGAGGGCCTATTGGAGAGACCCAGTACTTC
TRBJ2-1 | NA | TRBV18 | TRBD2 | CASSPLTSGSGDEQFF | TGTGCCAGCTCACCACTGACTAGCGGGAGTGGGGATGAGCAGTTCTTC
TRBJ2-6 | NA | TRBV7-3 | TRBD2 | CASSFKGGDGANVLTF | TGTGCCAGCAGTTTTAAGGGAGGGGATGGGGCCAACGTCCTGACTTTC
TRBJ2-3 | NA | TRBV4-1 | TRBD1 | CASSQEGQGKYF | TGCGCCAGCAGCCAAGAGGGACAGGGAAAGTATTTT
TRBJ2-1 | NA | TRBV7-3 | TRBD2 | CASSFSLAGLNEQFF | TGTGCCAGCAGCTTTTCGCTAGCGGGATTAAATGAGCAGTTCTTC
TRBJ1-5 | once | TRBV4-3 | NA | CASSQDRQDQPQHF | TGCGCCAGCAGCCAAGATCGTCAGGATCAGCCCCAGCATTTT
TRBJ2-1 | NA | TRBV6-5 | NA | CASSYDGRGGSNEQFF | TGTGCCAGCAGTTACGATGGTAGGGGGGGTAGTAATGAGCAGTTCTTC
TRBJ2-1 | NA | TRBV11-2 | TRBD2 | CASSFSGGPYNEQFF | TGTGCCAGCAGTTTTAGCGGGGGGCCCTACAATGAGCAGTTCTTC
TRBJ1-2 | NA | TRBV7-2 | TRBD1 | CASSLRQGDGYTF | TGTGCCAGCAGCTTGAGACAGGGGGATGGCTACACCTTC
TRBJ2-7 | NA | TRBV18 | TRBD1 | CASSPATGGSYEQYF | TGTGCCAGCTCACCCGCGACAGGGGGCTCCTACGAGCAGTACTTC
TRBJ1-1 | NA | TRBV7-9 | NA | CASSLIQKREAFF | TGTGCCAGCAGCTTAATTCAGAAAAGAGAAGCTTTCTTT
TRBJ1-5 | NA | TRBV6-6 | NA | CASRRTANSNQPQHF | TGTGCCAGCAGGCGGACAGCTAATAGCAATCAGCCCCAGCATTTT
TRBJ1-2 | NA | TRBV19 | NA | CASIREDSNYGYTF | TGTGCCAGTATCAGAGAGGACAGCAACTATGGCTACACCTTC
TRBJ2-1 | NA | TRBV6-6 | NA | CASSYSHGYNEQFF | TGTGCCAGCAGTTACTCGCACGGCTACAATGAGCAGTTCTTC